This T cell receptor (beta chain) was retrieved from a study of T cell responses to AZD1222 COVID-19 vaccine. General study results and limits: In all cases, repertoires were sampled only after the peak T cell response. Donors were chiefly white British, with a greater number of females, and clonal diversity was perhaps underestimated.

Notes on this clone: Its target is unknown.

J gave up 6 bases and V 0 bases, and 4 bases lay outside the gene matches. The germline V gene has CDR1 SGDLS and CDR2 YYNGEE. The CDR3 spans 15 residues. Clones were read by immunoSEQ multiplex PCR, and TCRdb kept only the in-frame ones, dropping some. The sample has about 140,000 clones; approximately 93% are singletons. The chain links TRBV9 to TRBJ2-2; 8 bases align to TRBD1. The TCR comes from an adult in good health. This specimen was peripheral blood, taken on day 0 of MenACWY control vaccination. The CDR3 spells CASSVGTGMAGELFF. Written as DNA, the CDR3 is TGTGCCAGCAGCGTAGGGACAGGGATGGCCGGGGAGCTGTTTTTT.